Below are 20 T cell receptor beta chains sequenced from a single sample in a study of metastatic and nonmetastatic thyroid tumors. Using MiXCR, TCRdb re-called clones from the PCR reads. In the table there are tens of thousands of clones, roughly 16% of which are singletons. Patients had received no treatment of any kind before thyroid surgery. Specimen: blood. The receptors were gathered from a female donor with papillary thyroid cancer or a benign thyroid nodule (not recorded which). Some clones in this sample may be carry-over from other donors' samples.

V is TRBV28 and J is TRBJ2-5, with D possibly TRBD1 on 8 matching bases. The closer fit of TRBJ2-1 to the DNA end suggests the J call may be wrong. CDR1 is MDHEN, CDR2 SYDVKM, per germline. This CDR3 contains 15 residues. CDR3 DNA: TGTGCCAGCAGTTTTCTACAGGGGGGGAGAGAGACCCAGTTCTTC. Residues: CASSFLQGGRETQFF.

A few counts support this clone. The gene calls are TRBV6-2 or TRBV6-3 and TRBJ2-5, with 8 bases identical to TRBD2. The V and J ends lost 0 bases and 5 bases, in that order; junction bases with no gene match: 8. This CDR3 is built from 16 residues. The germline CDR1 and CDR2 sequences are MNHEY and SVGEGT. This CDR3 reads CASSYSEREGEETQYF. CDR3 nucleotides: TGTGCCAGCAGTTACTCGGAACGGGAGGGCGAGGAGACCCAGTACTTC.

For this clone: This may be a read error, as it is one base from a much larger clone. The V and J genes are TRBV7-6 and TRBJ2-2; TRBD2 is a possible D gene (5 bases). The CDR3 has 15 residues. The V end lost 5 bases, the J end lost 5 bases, and 15 bases lay between the germline ends. Germline V CDR1 and CDR2: SGHVS, FNYEAQ. CDR3 amino acids: CASSLSSRVTGELFF. The CDR3 DNA follows: TGTGCCAGCAGCCTCTCTTCGAGGGTGACCGGGGAGCTGTTTTTT.

On this clone itself: A read error may be the cause here, since a much bigger clone is one base away. The sample has other DNA sequences that encode this CDR3 too. The gene calls are TRBV5-6 and TRBJ1-2; D unresolved. This CDR3 is built from 13 residues. Germline CDR1 reads SGHDT; CDR2 reads YYEEEE. The CDR3 spells CASSLGSSYGYTF. The CDR3 DNA sequence: TGTGCCAGTAGCTTGGGCAGCTCTTATGGCTACACCTTC.

The table lists this clone with many counts. The V and J genes are TRBV30 and TRBJ1-3; TRBD1 is a possible D gene (5 bases). This CDR3 is 14 amino acids long. V lost 4 bases and J lost 2, with 12 bases in between. Germline V gene sequence: CDR1 GTSNPN, CDR2 SVGIG (reference sequence). CDR3: CAWTRAGPGNTIYF. The CDR3 region has the DNA TGTGCCTGGACCCGAGCAGGGCCTGGAAACACCATATATTTT.

The rearrangement joins TRBV20-1 to TRBJ2-1, with 14 bases identical to TRBD2. CDR1 is DFQATT and CDR2 is SNEGSKA in the germline V gene (reference sequence). This CDR3 contains 19 residues. V shed 1 base and J 0 bases; nucleotides not matched to a gene: 8. The CDR3 sequence: CSARALPTSGRVSYNEQFF. The CDR3 nucleotides are TGCAGTGCTAGAGCGCTACCGACTAGCGGGAGGGTCTCCTACAATGAGCAGTTCTTC.

With respect to this clone: No conserved phenylalanine or tryptophan ends this CDR3, so it is likely a read error. The J gene is TRBJ1-2, the V gene TRBV25-1; the D gene is possibly TRBD1 (5 bases). This CDR3 is built from 15 residues. Germline V gives CDR1 MGHDK, CDR2 SYGVNS. Trimming removed 5 bases from V and 6 bases from J, with 19 bases in between. CDR3 nucleotides: TGTGCCAGCAGTCAAGATAGGGACTCAGTCCATGGCTACACCATC. It encodes CASSQDRDSVHGYTI.

The chain combines TRBV29-1 with TRBJ2-3; 15 nucleotides align to TRBD2. V gave up 7 bases and J gave up 6 bases; unmatched junction bases: 8. Germline loops: CDR1 SQVTM, CDR2 ANQGSEA. The CDR3 is made up of 15 amino acids. As DNA, the CDR3 is TGCAGCGCCCCCGGGACTAGCGGGGGGCCGGATACGCAGTATTTT. Translation: CSAPGTSGGPDTQYF.

The chain employs TRBV3-1 and TRBJ2-5; 11 bases align to TRBD1. The germline gives CDR1 LGHDT, CDR2 YNNKEL (reference sequence). The CDR3 is 16 amino acids. V lost 2 bases and J lost 4; bases outside the gene matches: 6. In nucleotides, the CDR3 is TGTGCCAGCAGCCAACTTGCCGGGACAGGGGGAGAGACCCAGTACTTC. Translation gives CASSQLAGTGGETQYF.

This clone is judged medium-sized (0.01 to 0.1%). V gene TRBV6-1 combines with J gene TRBJ1-1; D is possibly TRBD1 (5 bases). Between the trimmed V and J ends, which lost 10 bases and 1 base, there was a span of 13 bases. Germline CDR1 and CDR2: MNHNS and SASEGT. The CDR3 is 13 residues long. The CDR3 region is CATAAGTNTEAFF. The CDR3 region has the DNA TGTGCCACCGCCGCGGGGACGAACACTGAAGCTTTCTTT.

The rearrangement joins TRBV20-1 to TRBJ1-2; TRBD1 matches at 7 bases. Trimming removed 3 bases from V and 2 bases from J; junction bases left unmatched: 12. CDR3 length equals 16 residues. Per germline, CDR1 DFQATT and CDR2 SNEGSKA (reference sequence). In DNA, the CDR3 is TGCAGTGCTAGCAATCCAAGGACAGGCGTCAACTATGGCTACACCTTC. Protein sequence: CSASNPRTGVNYGYTF.

A word on this clone: At one end, the junction sequence differs from germline, possibly due to a read error. The rearrangement links TRBV12-3 or TRBV12-4 to TRBJ1-1, with no clear D. The length of the CDR3 is 15 residues. CDR3 sequence reads: CASSLLWAMNTEVFF. The CDR3 DNA reads as TGTGCCAGCAGTTTATTGTGGGCCATGAACACTGAAGTTTTCTTT.

This clone is medium-sized (0.01 to 0.1%). V and J are TRBV6-1 and TRBJ1-5; D is ambiguous. Trimming shortened V by 6 bases and J by 2 bases, and 11 bases separated the two germline ends. This CDR3 has 14 amino acids. CDR1 MNHNS and CDR2 SASEGT come from the germline V gene. The CDR3 here is CASRARAGNQPQHF. CDR3 bases: TGTGCCAGCAGAGCAAGGGCTGGCAATCAGCCCCAGCATTTT.

This clone was counted at least ten times. The chain links TRBV11-2 to TRBJ2-1, with unresolved D. The germline V gene encodes CDR1 SGHAT and CDR2 FQNNGV. V was clipped by 5 bases and J by 5 bases, with 10 bases between them. This CDR3 region has 13 residues. In DNA, the CDR3 is TGTGCCAGCAGCCTCTCTGGGCACAATGAGCAGTTCTTC. It translates to CASSLSGHNEQFF.

V and J are TRBV18 and TRBJ1-6, with TRBD1 matching over 7 bases. Germline values: CDR1 KGHSH, CDR2 LQKENI. The CDR3 sequence is 16 residues long. J was trimmed by 12 bases and V by 0 bases; bases with no gene match: 11. The DNA for the CDR3 is TGTGCCAGCTCACCACCGGGAGGGGGCGAATGGCGACCCCTCCACTTT. Translating it yields CASSPPGGGEWRPLHF.

This chain links TRBV29-1 with TRBJ1-2, with D perhaps matching TRBD1 (6 bases). CDR1 is SQVTM, CDR2 ANQGSEA, per germline. This CDR3 has 14 residues. V was clipped by 4 bases and J by 2 bases, with 14 bases between them. CDR3 loop: CSVGKGVMNYGYTF. CDR3 nucleotides: TGCAGCGTTGGGAAGGGGGTGATGAACTATGGCTACACCTTC.

Sample share makes this clone medium-sized. This chain connects TRBV27 to TRBJ2-7; the D is unclear. This CDR3 is 13 amino acids long. V dropped 3 bases and J dropped 6 bases, with 12 bases sitting between them. The germline CDR1 and CDR2 sequences are MNHEY and SMNVEV (reference sequence). CDR3 bases: TGTGCCAGCAGTTTCTCCCGACCGGGCGAGCAGTACTTC. It codes for CASSFSRPGEQYF.

This clone is labeled medium-sized. J is TRBJ2-7 and V is TRBV6-2 or TRBV6-3; D gene unclear. From germline, CDR1 is MNHEY and CDR2 SVGEGT. With 2 bases removed from V and 9 bases from J, the gap between germline ends came to 20 bases. The CDR3 spans 15 residues. The CDR3 reads CASSYGGTEAKGQYF. The CDR3 coding sequence is TGTGCCAGCAGTTACGGTGGTACAGAGGCTAAGGGGCAGTACTTC.

This clone was seen ten or more times. This chain uses TRBV19 with TRBJ2-3, with no clear D. V shed 3 bases and J shed 6 bases, with 7 bases lying between them. Per germline, CDR1 LNHDA and CDR2 SQIVND (reference sequence). The CDR3 runs 12 residues. This chain's CDR3 is CASSMGSDTQYF. In DNA, the CDR3 is TGTGCCAGTAGTATGGGATCGGATACGCAGTATTTT.

This clone showed up just a few times. This chain joins TRBV7-2 and TRBJ2-7; the D is unclear. This CDR3 has 12 amino acids. Trimming took off 6 bases at V and 3 bases at J, with 9 bases between the two ends. CDR1 is SGHTA and CDR2 is FQGNSA in the germline V gene. CDR3: CASSLWDYEQYF. The CDR3 nucleotides are TGTGCCAGCAGTCTGTGGGACTACGAGCAGTACTTC.